Listed here are 23 T cell receptor beta chains from one sample, sequenced in a study of blood T cell repertoires in COVID-19 (dated by TCRdb to 2020 to 2021). Receptor libraries were prepared by the immunoSEQ multiplex PCR assay. In TCRdb, the immuneACCESS table is reduced to in-frame sequences with V and J assigned. These tables do not hold every clone; where another copy was compared, an unresolved V gene accounts for under half, and the others remain unexplained. The table for this sample lists fewer than 250,000 clones; around 80% of them were counted only once. The ten largest clones capture approximately 16% of the sample. Sequenced sample: PBMCs or T cells enriched from blood (not recorded which). These receptors were collected from a woman aged 45-65 years with acute COVID-19.

The genes are TRBV5-6 and TRBJ1-2; 8 nucleotides agree with TRBD1. The germline V gene encodes CDR1 SGHDT and CDR2 YYEEEE. Unmatched junction bases numbered 6, after V lost 4 bases and J lost 4 bases. CDR3 length: 14 residues. This CDR3 reads CASSTLTGAYGYTF. DNA for the CDR3: TGTGCCAGCAGCACCTTGACAGGGGCCTATGGCTACACCTTC.

The chain combines TRBV9 with TRBJ2-3; the match to TRBD2 covers 11 bases. Germline V gene lookup returns CDR1 SGDLS and CDR2 YYNGEE. The CDR3 runs to 18 residues. The V segment lost 3 bases and the J segment 0 bases; nucleotides outside the gene matches: 9. The CDR3 DNA sequence: TGTGCCAGCAGCGGTGCTAGCGGGGGGTCTATTAGCACAGATACGCAGTATTTT. It yields the protein CASSGASGGSISTDTQYF.

The chain joins TRBV3-1 (or the pseudogene TRBV3-2) to TRBJ1-1; D possibly corresponds to TRBD1 (5 bases). Trimming stripped 1 base from V and 9 bases from J, with 15 bases between. Germline assignment: CDR1 LGHDT and CDR2 YNNKEL (reference sequence). This CDR3 contains 14 residues. Here the CDR3 reads CASSQVIGGGKAFF. The CDR3 DNA follows: TGTGCCAGCAGCCAAGTTATCGGGGGAGGAAAAGCTTTCTTT.

The chain carries TRBV9 and TRBJ2-1; maybe TRBD1 (5 bases). The CDR3 is 14 residues long. Trimming removed 4 bases from V and 1 base from J, with 9 bases in between. CDR1 and CDR2 (germline): SGDLS, YYNGEE. The CDR3 sequence is CASSQQVSYNEQFF. CDR3 DNA sequence: TGTGCCAGCAGCCAACAGGTTTCCTACAATGAGCAGTTCTTC.

This clone was counted a single time. This chain connects TRBV27 to TRBJ2-1; 10 bases align to TRBD2. CDR1 MNHEY and CDR2 SMNVEV come from the germline V gene (reference sequence). This CDR3 is 16 amino acids long. Trimming removed 6 bases from V and 9 bases from J; junction bases left unmatched: 14. The CDR3 DNA sequence: TGTGCCAGCAGCAGAGGCTTCGTCGGACTAGCGGTTGAGCAGTTCTTC. Translation: CASSRGFVGLAVEQFF.

The gene calls are TRBV7-9 and TRBJ1-3; maybe TRBD1 (6 bases). V lost 5 bases, J lost 3 bases, and 14 bases lay in between. CDR3 length: 15 residues. Germline CDR1 reads SEHNR; CDR2 reads FQNEAQ (reference sequence). CDR3 bases: TGTGCCAGCAGCCCCCGGGGCAGGGGTGGAAACACCATATATTTT. Its translation is CASSPRGRGGNTIYF.

The J gene is TRBJ1-1, the V gene TRBV3-1 (or the pseudogene TRBV3-2), with 7 bases fitting TRBD1. Germline CDR1 is LGHDT and CDR2 is YNNKEL (reference sequence). After removal of 8 bases from V and 1 base from J, the junction contained 4 bases not matched to a gene. This CDR3 has 13 amino acids. CDR3 DNA sequence: TGTGCCAGCGGGACAGACCAGAACACTGAAGCTTTCTTT. It is translated as CASGTDQNTEAFF.

The chain is built from TRBV7-8 and TRBJ2-2; weak D call: TRBD1 (6 bases). Germline V gene sequence: CDR1 SGHVS, CDR2 FQNEAQ. The CDR3 sequence is 16 residues long. Trimming removed 2 bases from V and 1 base from J, with 11 bases in between. This chain's CDR3 is CASSLRSTGNTGELFF. The CDR3 nucleotides read TGTGCCAGCAGCTTAAGATCGACAGGGAACACCGGGGAGCTGTTTTTT.

This chain uses TRBV2 with TRBJ1-5; perhaps TRBD1 as D (5 bases). The germline V gene has CDR1 SNHLY and CDR2 FYNNEI. The CDR3 has 14 residues. Trimming took 3 bases from V and 5 from J, leaving 11 bases between them. The CDR3 sequence: CASSDGRVHQPQHF. For the CDR3, the DNA is TGTGCCAGCAGTGACGGCAGGGTGCATCAGCCCCAGCATTTT.

This clone was seen only a few times. The J gene is TRBJ2-5, the V gene TRBV3-1 (or the pseudogene TRBV3-2); tentatively, D is TRBD2 (6 bases). This CDR3 contains 14 residues. Germline V gives CDR1 LGHDT, CDR2 YNNKEL (reference sequence). V lost 5 bases, J lost 4 bases, and 14 bases lay in between. CDR3 sequence: CASSTPGVSETQYF. DNA for the CDR3: TGTGCCAGCAGCACCCCGGGGGTTTCAGAGACCCAGTACTTC.

This clone was recorded only once. The J gene is TRBJ1-6, the V gene TRBV5-1; no definite D call. In germline, CDR1 is SGHRS, CDR2 YFSETQ. The CDR3 is 15 residues long. Trimming took off 2 bases at V and 7 bases at J, with 13 bases between the two ends. The CDR3 DNA follows: TGCGCCAGCAGCTTACTAGGACTAGACAATTCACCCCTCCACTTT. Protein: CASSLLGLDNSPLHF.

This chain joins TRBV9 and TRBJ1-2; the match to TRBD1 covers 9 bases. The J segment lost 6 bases and the V segment lost 0 bases, leaving 6 bases of the junction unmatched. There are 15 residues in the CDR3. From germline, CDR1 is SGDLS and CDR2 YYNGEE. This chain's CDR3 is CASSVDGQGTHGYTF. The CDR3 DNA follows: TGTGCCAGCAGCGTAGATGGACAGGGGACCCATGGCTACACCTTC. The variable domain in full, with the rest retrieved from reference TRBV9 and TRBJ1-2, is DSGVTQTPKHLITATGQRVTLRCSPRSGDLSVYWYQQSLDQGLQFLIQYYNGEERAKGNILERFSAQQFPDLHSELNLSSLELGDSALYFCASSVDGQGTHGYTFGSGTRLTVV.

The chain joins TRBV28 to TRBJ2-7; 9 bases line up with TRBD1. V lost 4 bases, J lost 0 bases, and 4 bases stayed unmatched. Germline CDR1 reads MDHEN; CDR2 reads SYDVKM. CDR3 length equals 15 residues. DNA of the CDR3: TGTGCCAGCAGTTCCACAGGGGGCGGCTCCTACGAGCAGTACGTC. It yields the protein CASSSTGGGSYEQYV.

This clone was observed a few times. The chain employs TRBV28 and TRBJ2-7, with 9 bases aligning to TRBD1. The CDR3 is 15 amino acids. The germline gives CDR1 MDHEN, CDR2 SYDVKM. Trimming removed 4 bases from V and 4 bases from J; junction bases left unmatched: 8. The CDR3 loop reads CASSSPDRGPYEQYV. DNA of the CDR3: TGTGCCAGCAGTTCTCCGGACAGGGGTCCGTACGAGCAGTACGTC.

The chain couples TRBV11-3 to TRBJ2-2; D gene uncertain. This CDR3 comprises 14 residues. The V end lost 4 bases, the J end lost 0 bases, and 6 bases lay between the germline ends. From germline, CDR1 is SGHNT and CDR2 YENEEA. This CDR3 reads CASSWYTNTGELFF. The CDR3 DNA is TGTGCCAGCAGCTGGTACACGAACACCGGGGAGCTGTTTTTT. The entire variable domain, with the rest obtained from reference TRBV11-3 and TRBJ2-2, is as follows: EAGVVQSPRYKIIEKKQPVAFWCNPISGHNTLYWYLQNLGQGPELLIRYENEEAVDDSQLPKDRFSAERLKGVDSTLKIQPAELGDSAVYLCASSWYTNTGELFFGEGSRLTVL.

V usage is TRBV5-1 and J usage is TRBJ1-3, with 10 positions matching TRBD1. The CDR3 is 15 amino acids. Per germline, CDR1 SGHRS and CDR2 YFSETQ. V was pared by 1 base and J by 3 bases, with 1 base of the junction left unmatched. The CDR3 spells CASSLWTGGGNTIYF. For the CDR3, the DNA is TGCGCCAGCAGCTTGTGGACAGGGGGTGGAAACACCATATATTTT.

The chain links TRBV5-1 to TRBJ1-1, with unresolved D. This CDR3 comprises 14 residues. From germline, CDR1 is SGHRS and CDR2 YFSETQ. V gave up 0 bases and J gave up 1 base, with 7 bases separating them. The CDR3 loop is CASSLGTSNTEAFF. The DNA of the CDR3 is TGCGCCAGCAGCTTGGGGACTTCGAACACTGAAGCTTTCTTT.

This sequence joins TRBV19 and TRBJ1-2; 8 bases line up with TRBD1. CDR1 LNHDA and CDR2 SQIVND come from the germline V gene (reference sequence). The CDR3 loop spans 15 amino acids. Trimming removed 4 bases from V and 6 bases from J; junction bases left unmatched: 10. The CDR3 reads CASSTRQGWGNGYTF. The CDR3 region has the DNA TGTGCCAGTAGTACCCGACAGGGGTGGGGCAATGGCTACACCTTC.

This clone occurred a few times. This same CDR3 is encoded by further DNA sequences in the sample. The chain has TRBV6-5 and TRBJ1-1, with 10 bases lining up with TRBD1. J gave up 5 bases and V 4 bases, and 4 bases lay outside the gene matches. The CDR3 loop spans 14 amino acids. The germline V gene has CDR1 MNHEY and CDR2 SVGAGI. The DNA for the CDR3 is TGTGCCAGCAGTTCCCGGACAGGGGGGACTGAAGCTTTCTTT. Its protein is CASSSRTGGTEAFF.

The chain couples TRBV10-1 to TRBJ1-4, with no clear D. V was cut by 4 bases and J by 0 bases, with 9 bases left in between. This CDR3 region has 15 residues. Germline V gene sequence: CDR1 WNHNN, CDR2 SYGVQD (reference sequence). The CDR3 coding sequence is TGCGCCAGCAGTGCCTTACAGTCAACTAATGAAAAACTGTTTTTT. Translating gives CASSALQSTNEKLFF.

The genes are TRBV27 and TRBJ2-1; 11 bases fit TRBD2. This CDR3 contains 14 residues. Germline lookup yields CDR1 MNHEY and CDR2 SMNVEV (reference sequence). After removal of 6 bases from V and 5 bases from J, the junction contained 3 bases not matched to a gene. Written as DNA, the CDR3 is TGTGCCAGCAGGTTAGCGGGGGGGAACAATGAGCAGTTCTTC. It specifies CASRLAGGNNEQFF.

This rearrangement joins TRBV6-8 to TRBJ1-4, with 7 bases that match TRBD1. This CDR3 region has 14 residues. Germline CDR1 reads MNHGY; CDR2 reads SAAAGT. Unmatched junction bases numbered 5, after V lost 4 bases and J lost 6 bases. The CDR3 nucleotides read TGTGCCAGCAGTTTACCGGACAGGTATGAAAAACTGTTTTTT. It yields the protein CASSLPDRYEKLFF.

This chain uses TRBV4-1 with TRBJ1-2; D uncertain. Germline CDR1 MGHRA, CDR2 YSYEKL. This CDR3 has 15 residues. Trimming took off 2 bases at V and 8 bases at J, with 18 bases between the two ends. CDR3 nucleotides: TGCGCCAGCAGCCAAAAGAGGGAGGGAATTACGGGCTACACCTTC. Its translation: CASSQKREGITGYTF.